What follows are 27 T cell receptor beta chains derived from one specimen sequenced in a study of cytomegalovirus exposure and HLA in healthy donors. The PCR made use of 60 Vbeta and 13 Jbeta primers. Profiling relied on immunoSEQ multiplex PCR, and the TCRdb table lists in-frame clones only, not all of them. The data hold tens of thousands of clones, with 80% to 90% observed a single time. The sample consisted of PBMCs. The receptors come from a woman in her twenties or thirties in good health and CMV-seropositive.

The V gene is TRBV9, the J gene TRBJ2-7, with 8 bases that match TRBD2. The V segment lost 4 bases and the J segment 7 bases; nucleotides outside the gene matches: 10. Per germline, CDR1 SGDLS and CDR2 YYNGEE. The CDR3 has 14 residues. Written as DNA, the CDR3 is TGTGCCAGCAGCTTTAGCGGGAAAGGGGGAGAGCAGTACTTC. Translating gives CASSFSGKGGEQYF.

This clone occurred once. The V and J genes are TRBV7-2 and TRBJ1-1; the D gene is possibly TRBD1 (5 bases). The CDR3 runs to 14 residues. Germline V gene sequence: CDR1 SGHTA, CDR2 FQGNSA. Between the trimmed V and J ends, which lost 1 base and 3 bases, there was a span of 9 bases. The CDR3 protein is CASSLEGEDTEAFF. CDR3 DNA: TGTGCCAGCAGCTTAGAAGGGGAGGACACTGAAGCTTTCTTT.

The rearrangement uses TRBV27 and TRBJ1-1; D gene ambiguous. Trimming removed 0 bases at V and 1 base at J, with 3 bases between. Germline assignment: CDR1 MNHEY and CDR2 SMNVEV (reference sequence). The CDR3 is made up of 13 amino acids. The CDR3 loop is CASSLSRNTEAFF. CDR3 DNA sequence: TGTGCCAGCAGTTTATCGAGGAACACTGAAGCTTTCTTT.

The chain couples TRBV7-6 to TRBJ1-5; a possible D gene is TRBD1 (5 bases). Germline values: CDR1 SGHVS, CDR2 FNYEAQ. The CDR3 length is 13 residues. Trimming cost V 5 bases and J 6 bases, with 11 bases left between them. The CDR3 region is CASSAGGSQPQHF. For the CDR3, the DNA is TGTGCCAGCAGCGCCGGGGGGTCTCAGCCCCAGCATTTT.

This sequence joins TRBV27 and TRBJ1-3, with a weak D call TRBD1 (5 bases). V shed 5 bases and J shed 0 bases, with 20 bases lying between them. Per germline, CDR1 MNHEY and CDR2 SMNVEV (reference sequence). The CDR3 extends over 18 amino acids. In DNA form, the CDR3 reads TGTGCCAGCAGTCCGATCCCACTCGGGGGGAACTCTGGAAACACCATATATTTT. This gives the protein CASSPIPLGGNSGNTIYF.

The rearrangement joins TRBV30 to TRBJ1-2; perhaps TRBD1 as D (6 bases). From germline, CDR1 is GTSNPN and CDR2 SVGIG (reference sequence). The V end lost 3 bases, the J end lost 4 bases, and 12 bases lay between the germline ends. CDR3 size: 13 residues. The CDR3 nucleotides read TGTGCCTGGAGATTACAGGGAGCCTATGGCTACACCTTC. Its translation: CAWRLQGAYGYTF.

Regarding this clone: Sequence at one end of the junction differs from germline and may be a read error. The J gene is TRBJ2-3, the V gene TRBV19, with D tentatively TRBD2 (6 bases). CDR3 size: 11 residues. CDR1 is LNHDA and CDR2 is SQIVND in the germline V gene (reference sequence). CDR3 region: CASSFGGEYSF. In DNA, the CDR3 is TGTGCCAGTAGTTTCGGCGGGGAGTATAGTTTT.

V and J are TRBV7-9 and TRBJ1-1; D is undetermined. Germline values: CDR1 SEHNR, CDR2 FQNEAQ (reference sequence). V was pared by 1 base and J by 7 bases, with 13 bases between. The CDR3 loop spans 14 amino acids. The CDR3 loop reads CASSLGGQKHEAFF. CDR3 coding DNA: TGTGCCAGCAGCTTAGGAGGGCAGAAACATGAAGCTTTCTTT.

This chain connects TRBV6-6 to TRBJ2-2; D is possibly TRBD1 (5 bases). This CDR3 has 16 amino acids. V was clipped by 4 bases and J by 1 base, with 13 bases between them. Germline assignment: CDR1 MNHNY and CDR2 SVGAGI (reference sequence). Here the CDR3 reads CASSSGQGMNTGELFF. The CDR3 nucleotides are TGTGCCAGCAGTTCTGGTCAGGGAATGAACACCGGGGAGCTGTTTTTT.

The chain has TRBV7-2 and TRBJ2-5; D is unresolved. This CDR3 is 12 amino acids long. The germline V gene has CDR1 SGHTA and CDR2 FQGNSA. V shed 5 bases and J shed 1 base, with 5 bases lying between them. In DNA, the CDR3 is TGTGCCAGCAGCCCTTTCCAAGAGACCCAGTACTTC. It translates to CASSPFQETQYF.

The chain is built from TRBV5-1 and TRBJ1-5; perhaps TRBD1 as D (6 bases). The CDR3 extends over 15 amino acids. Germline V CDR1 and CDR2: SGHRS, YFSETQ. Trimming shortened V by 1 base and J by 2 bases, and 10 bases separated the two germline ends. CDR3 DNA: TGCGCCAGCAGCTTGCGCCCAGGGGGCAATCAGCCCCAGCATTTT. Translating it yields CASSLRPGGNQPQHF.

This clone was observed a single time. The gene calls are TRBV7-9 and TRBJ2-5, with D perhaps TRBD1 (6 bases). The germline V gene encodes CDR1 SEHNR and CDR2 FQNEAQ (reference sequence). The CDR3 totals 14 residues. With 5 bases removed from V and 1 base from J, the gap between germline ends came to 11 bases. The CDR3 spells CASSHQGLQETQYF. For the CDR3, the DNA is TGTGCCAGCAGCCACCAGGGGCTCCAAGAGACCCAGTACTTC.

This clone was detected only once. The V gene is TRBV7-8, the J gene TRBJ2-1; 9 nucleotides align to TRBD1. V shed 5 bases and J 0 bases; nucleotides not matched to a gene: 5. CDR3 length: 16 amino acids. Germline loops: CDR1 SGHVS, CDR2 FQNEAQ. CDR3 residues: CASSGKGQGSYNEQFF. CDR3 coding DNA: TGTGCCAGCAGCGGAAAGGGACAGGGCTCCTACAATGAGCAGTTCTTC.

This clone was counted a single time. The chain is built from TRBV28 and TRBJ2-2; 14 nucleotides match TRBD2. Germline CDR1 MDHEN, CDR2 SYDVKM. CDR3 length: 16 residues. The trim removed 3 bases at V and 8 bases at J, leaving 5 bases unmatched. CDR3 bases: TGTGCCAGCAGTTTCCTCGGGACTAGCGGGAGTGGGGAGCTGTTTTTT. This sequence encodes CASSFLGTSGSGELFF.

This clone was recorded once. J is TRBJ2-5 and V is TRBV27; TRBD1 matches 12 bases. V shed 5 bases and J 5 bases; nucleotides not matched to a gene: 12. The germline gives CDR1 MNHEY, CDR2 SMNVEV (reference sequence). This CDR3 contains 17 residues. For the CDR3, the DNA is TGTGCCAGCAGTCTAAGGGTGTGGGGACAGGGGGCCGAGACCCAGTACTTC. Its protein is CASSLRVWGQGAETQYF.

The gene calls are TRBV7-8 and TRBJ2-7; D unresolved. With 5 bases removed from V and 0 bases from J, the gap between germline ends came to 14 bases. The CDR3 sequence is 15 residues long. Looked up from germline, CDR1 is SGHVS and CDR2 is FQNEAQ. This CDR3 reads CASSPLDPSSYEQYF. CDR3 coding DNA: TGTGCCAGCAGCCCCCTAGATCCGAGCTCCTACGAGCAGTACTTC.

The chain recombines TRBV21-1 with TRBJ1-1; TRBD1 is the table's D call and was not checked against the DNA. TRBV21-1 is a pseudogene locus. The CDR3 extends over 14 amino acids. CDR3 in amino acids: CASSNSRVSTEAFF. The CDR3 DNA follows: TGTGCCAGCAGCAATAGCAGGGTGAGCACTGAAGCTTTCTTT.

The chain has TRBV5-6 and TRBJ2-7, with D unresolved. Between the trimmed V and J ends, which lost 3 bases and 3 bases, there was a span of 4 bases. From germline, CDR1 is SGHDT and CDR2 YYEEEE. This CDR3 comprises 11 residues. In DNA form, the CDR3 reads TGTGCCAGCAGCTCTTTCTACGAGCAGTACTTC. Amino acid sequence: CASSSFYEQYF.

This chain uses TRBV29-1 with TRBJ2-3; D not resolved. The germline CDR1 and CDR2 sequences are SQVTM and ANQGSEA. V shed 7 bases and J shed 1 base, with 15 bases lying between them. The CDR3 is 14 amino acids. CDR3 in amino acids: CSAADFIRTDTQYF. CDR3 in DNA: TGCAGCGCCGCGGATTTTATACGCACAGATACGCAGTATTTT.

The CDR3 DNA reads as TGTGCCATTGGACAGGGGGGATTTAATGAAAAACTGTTTTTT. Its protein is CAIGQGGFNEKLFF. This chain uses TRBV6-1 with TRBJ1-4; 10 positions match TRBD1. Trimming cost V 10 bases and J 4 bases; bases outside gene matches: 6. The CDR3 runs 14 residues. From germline, CDR1 is MNHNS and CDR2 SASEGT.

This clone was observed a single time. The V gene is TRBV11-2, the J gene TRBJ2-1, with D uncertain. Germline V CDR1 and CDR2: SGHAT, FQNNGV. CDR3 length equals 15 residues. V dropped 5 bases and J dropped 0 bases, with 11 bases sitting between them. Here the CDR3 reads CASSLWALSYNEQFF. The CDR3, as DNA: TGTGCCAGCAGCCTCTGGGCGCTCTCCTACAATGAGCAGTTCTTC.

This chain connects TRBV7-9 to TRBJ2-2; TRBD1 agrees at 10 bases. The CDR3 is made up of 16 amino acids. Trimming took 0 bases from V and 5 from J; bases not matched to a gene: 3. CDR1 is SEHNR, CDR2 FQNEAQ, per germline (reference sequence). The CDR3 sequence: CASSLAPGQGTGELFF. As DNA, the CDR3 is TGTGCCAGCAGCTTAGCCCCGGGACAGGGGACCGGGGAGCTGTTTTTT.

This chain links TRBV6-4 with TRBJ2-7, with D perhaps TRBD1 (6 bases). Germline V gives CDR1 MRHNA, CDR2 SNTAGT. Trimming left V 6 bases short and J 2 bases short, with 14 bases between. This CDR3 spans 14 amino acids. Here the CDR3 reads CASSLQGRAYEQYF. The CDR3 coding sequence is TGTGCCAGCAGCCTACAGGGCCGCGCCTACGAGCAGTACTTC.

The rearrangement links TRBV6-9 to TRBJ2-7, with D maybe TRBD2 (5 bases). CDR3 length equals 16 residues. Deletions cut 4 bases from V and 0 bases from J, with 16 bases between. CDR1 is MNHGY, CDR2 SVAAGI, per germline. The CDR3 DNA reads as TGTGCCAGCAGTTGTTCCTCGACGGGGAGCTCCTACGAGCAGTACTTC. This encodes CASSCSSTGSSYEQYF.

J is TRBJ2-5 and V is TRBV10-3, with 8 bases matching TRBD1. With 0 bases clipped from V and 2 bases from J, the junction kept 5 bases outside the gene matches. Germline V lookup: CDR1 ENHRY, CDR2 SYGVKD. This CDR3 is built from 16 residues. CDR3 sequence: CAISESGTGHQETQYF. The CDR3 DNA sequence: TGTGCCATCAGTGAGTCCGGGACAGGCCATCAAGAGACCCAGTACTTC.

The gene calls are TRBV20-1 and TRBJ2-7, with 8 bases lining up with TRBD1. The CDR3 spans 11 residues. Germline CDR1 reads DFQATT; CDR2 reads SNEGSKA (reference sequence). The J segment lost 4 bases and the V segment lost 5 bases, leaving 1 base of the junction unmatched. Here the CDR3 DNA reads TGCAGTGCTCACAGGGGGTACGAGCAGTACTTC. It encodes CSAHRGYEQYF.

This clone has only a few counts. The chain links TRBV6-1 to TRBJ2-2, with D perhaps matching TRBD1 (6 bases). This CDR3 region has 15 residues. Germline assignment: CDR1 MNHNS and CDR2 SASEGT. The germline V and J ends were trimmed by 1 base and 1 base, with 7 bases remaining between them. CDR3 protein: CASSEETGNTGELFF. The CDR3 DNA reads TGTGCCAGCAGTGAAGAGACAGGGAACACCGGGGAGCTGTTTTTT.